The present entry profiles one T cell receptor beta chain with its context. For the second PCR, which ran for about 7 to 11 cycles, a sample-barcoded 5' primer and a J-beta primer mix were used. Using its own MiXCR run on the 5' RACE reads, TCRdb lists one record per CDR3 protein. Of just under 750,000 distinct CDR3 sequences detected, about a fifth appear once; the ten largest clones hold around a fifth. The source of the sample is a study of blood T cells in healthy people across ages. The V and J ends lost 4 bases and 8 bases respectively, with 18 bases between them. CDR1 and CDR2 (germline): MGHRA, YSYEKL. The CDR3 runs 15 residues.

The V call is TRBV4-1, the J call TRBJ2-1, with D unclear. This receptor was obtained from a man between 70 and 80 years old in good health. Sequencing was done on a sample of blood. The CDR3 loop is CASSPDPRGLDEQFF. The CDR3 nucleotides read TGCGCCAGCAGCCCGGACCCTAGAGGTTTGGATGAGCAGTTCTTC.